The source of this T cell receptor (beta chain) is a study of PD-L1 blockade in urothelial cancer. Looking at the study overall: Of prior chemotherapy regimens, patients had received between 0 and 3.

In each PCR, synthetic TCR analog templates were spiked in. TCRdb keeps only in-frame clones here, not all; method: immunoSEQ multiplex PCR. The sample lists 50,000 to 55,000 clones, 88% occurring once. Time point denoted: peripheral blood 6 weeks after treatment start. The germline V and J ends were trimmed by 3 bases and 5 bases, with 14 bases remaining between them. The V gene's germline CDR1 is LNHDA and CDR2 SQIVND (reference sequence). This CDR3 comprises 15 residues. Study results and caveats: At 3 weeks on treatment, tumor-associated clones expanded more with durable benefit.

For this clone: The antigen is unknown.

J is TRBJ2-1 and V is TRBV19; D may be TRBD2 (5 bases). The receptor's source is a man in his sixties with urothelial cancer. The sequencing used PBMCs, collected around atezolizumab (anti-PD-L1) treatment. The DNA of the CDR3 is TGTGCCAGTAGTATTGTCCGAGGGCAGAACAATGAGCAGTTCTTC. Amino acids: CASSIVRGQNNEQFF.